This T cell receptor beta chain came from a study of shared clonotypes between healthy human individuals. About the study: The donors, two women and a few men, were aged 18 to 49. Every donor yielded three CD4 naive, three CD4 memory, two CD8 naive and one CD8 memory plate. Study-wide findings and caveats: What naive subsets generally showed was a larger estimated richness than memory subsets showed. An effect of sequencing depth on clonotype sharing among donors was expected.

Germline-derived CDR1 and CDR2 are SEHNR and FQNEAQ (reference sequence). V was trimmed by 3 bases and J by 0 bases, leaving 10 bases between them. This CDR3 contains 15 residues. Data came from immunoSEQ multiplex PCR; TCRdb stores just in-frame clones and leaves some out. The sample has about a million clones, 70% to 80% seen once. Points on this clone: Its antigen is as yet unknown.

Specimen: memory CD4+ T cells from PBMCs. Specified subset: CD45RA-negative fraction. This chain uses TRBV7-9 with TRBJ2-3; D uncertain. This receptor was identified in a man aged 18 to 35 in good health. Some clones in this sample may be carry-over from other donors' samples. CDR3 sequence reads: CASSFSDPSTDTQYF. The CDR3 nucleotides read TGTGCCAGCAGCTTTTCCGATCCTAGCACAGATACGCAGTATTTT.